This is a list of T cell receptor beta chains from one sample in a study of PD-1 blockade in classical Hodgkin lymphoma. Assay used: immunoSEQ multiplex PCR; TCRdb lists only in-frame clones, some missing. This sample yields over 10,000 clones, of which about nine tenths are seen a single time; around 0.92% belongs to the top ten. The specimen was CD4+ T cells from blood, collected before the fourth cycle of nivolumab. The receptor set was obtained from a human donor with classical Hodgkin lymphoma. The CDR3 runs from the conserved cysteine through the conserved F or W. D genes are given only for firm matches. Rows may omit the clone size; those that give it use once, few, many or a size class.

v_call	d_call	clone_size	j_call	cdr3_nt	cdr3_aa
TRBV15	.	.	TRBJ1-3	TGTGCCACCACCGAAATAGGGCTCTCTGGAAACACCATATATTTT	CATTEIGLSGNTIYF
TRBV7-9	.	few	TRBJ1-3	TGTGCCAGCAGCCTACAACAATCGGGCTCGGATTTT	CASSLQQSGSDF
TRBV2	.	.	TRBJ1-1	TGTGCCACCGGTTACGGACGCACTGAAGCTTTCTTT	CATGYGRTEAFF
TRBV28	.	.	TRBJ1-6	TGTGCCAGCAGTCCAGACATAGCCTATAATTCACCCCTCCACTTT	CASSPDIAYNSPLHF
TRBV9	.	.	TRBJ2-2	TGTGCCAGCAGCGTACCCGGGGAGCTGTTTTTT	CASSVPGELFF
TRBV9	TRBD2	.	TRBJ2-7	TGTGCCAGCAGCGTAGTGGGCGGGGGTGGCGAGCAGTACTTC	CASSVVGGGGEQYF
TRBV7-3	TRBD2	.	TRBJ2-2	TGTGCCAGCAGTTTTAGCGGGAGCGAGACCGGGGAGCTGTTTTTT	CASSFSGSETGELFF
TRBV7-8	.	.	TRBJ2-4	TGTGCCAGCAGCTTAGTTGGGGGTCTAGCCAAAAACATTCAGTACTTC	CASSLVGGLAKNIQYF
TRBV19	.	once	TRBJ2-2	TGTGCCAGTGTTTGGCGGGGACGGGAGCTGTTTTTT	CASVWRGRELFF
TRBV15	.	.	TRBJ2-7	TGTGCCACCAGCAGAGATCGCTTCATCTACGAGCAGTACTTC	CATSRDRFIYEQYF
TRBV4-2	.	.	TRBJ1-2	TGTGCCAGCAGCCGAATCACCCGGGACTTTGGATATGGCTACACCTTC	CASSRITRDFGYGYTF
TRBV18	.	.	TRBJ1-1	TGTGCCAGCTCACGACAACAGGGAGGGTCGAACACTGAAGCTTTCTTT	CASSRQQGGSNTEAFF
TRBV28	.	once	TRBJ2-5	TGTGCCAGCACCTTGTCGCTAGACCAAGAGACCCAGTACTTC	CASTLSLDQETQYF
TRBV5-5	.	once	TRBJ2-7	TGTGCCAGCAGCTTGGCCGGGACCTTCTACGAGCAGTACTTC	CASSLAGTFYEQYF
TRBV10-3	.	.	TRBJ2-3	TGTGCCATCAGGGACACAGATACGCAGTATTTT	CAIRDTDTQYF
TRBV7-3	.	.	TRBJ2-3	TGTGCCAGCAGCGCGACAATCTTCGATACGCAGTATTTT	CASSATIFDTQYF
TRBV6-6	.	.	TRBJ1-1	TGTGCCAGCAGTTCCCCCCTCGTCTTGAGCACTGAAGCTTTCTTT	CASSSPLVLSTEAFF
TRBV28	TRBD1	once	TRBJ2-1	TGTGCCAGCAGTACCGGGACAGGGTACCTCAATGAGCAGTTCTTC	CASSTGTGYLNEQFF
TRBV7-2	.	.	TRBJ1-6	TGTGCCAGCAGCTTACAGCCAGGGGTTTCACCCCTCCACTTT	CASSLQPGVSPLHF
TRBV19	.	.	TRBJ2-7	TGTGCCAGTAGTTTAGGGACGGTGTCCTACGAGCAGTACTTC	CASSLGTVSYEQYF
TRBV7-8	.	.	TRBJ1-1	TGTGCCAGCAGCTTAATGGGAGGAACTGAAGCTTTCTTT	CASSLMGGTEAFF
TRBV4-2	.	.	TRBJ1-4	TGTGCCAGCAGCCCTTCGGACATCCGACAGAATGAAAAACTGTTTTTT	CASSPSDIRQNEKLFF
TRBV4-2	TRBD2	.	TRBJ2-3	TGTGCCAGCAGCCAAGACGGGGGGGTAAGGACAGATACGCAGTATTTT	CASSQDGGVRTDTQYF
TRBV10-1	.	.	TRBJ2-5	TGCGCCAGCAGTGAGGGGATAGCGGAAGAGACCCAGTACTTC	CASSEGIAEETQYF
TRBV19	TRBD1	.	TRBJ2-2	TGTGCCAGTAGTCTACGGCGTCCCGGGACAGGGTCCGGGGAGCTGTTTTTT	CASSLRRPGTGSGELFF
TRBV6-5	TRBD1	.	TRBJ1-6	TGTGCCAGCAGAAGACAGGGTCCACCTTCACCCCTCCACTTT	CASRRQGPPSPLHF
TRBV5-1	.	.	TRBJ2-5	TGCGCCAGCTTCGAACTGACCCAAGAGACCCAGTACTTC	CASFELTQETQYF
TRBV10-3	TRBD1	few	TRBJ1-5	TGTGCCGGGACAGGGGGCGCAGGTCAGCCCCAGCATTTT	CAGTGGAGQPQHF
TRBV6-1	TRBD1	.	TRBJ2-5	TGTGCCAGCAGGGCCGGAGACAGGGGGCGTCAGACCCAGTACTTC	CASRAGDRGRQTQYF
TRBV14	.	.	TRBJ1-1	TGTGCCAGCAGCCAGACAGGTTTGGGCGCTGAAGCTTTCTTT	CASSQTGLGAEAFF
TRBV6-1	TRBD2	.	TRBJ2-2	TGTGCCAGCAGATCAGCGGGGGGGTTTCCCGGGGAGCTGTTTTTT	CASRSAGGFPGELFF
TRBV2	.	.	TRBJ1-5	TGTGCCAGCTGGGGGCCCAATCAGCCCCAGCATTTT	CASWGPNQPQHF
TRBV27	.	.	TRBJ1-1	TGTGCCAGCAGTTTTCGGTACGGGGAAGCTTTCTTT	CASSFRYGEAFF
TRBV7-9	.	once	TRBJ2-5	TGTGCCAGCAGCTCACAGGGTCAAGAGACCCAGTACTTC	CASSSQGQETQYF
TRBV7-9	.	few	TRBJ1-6	TGTGCCAGCAGCCCAGGGACGTCAAATTCACCCCTCCACTTT	CASSPGTSNSPLHF
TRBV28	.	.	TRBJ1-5	TGTGCCAGCAGTTTATGGTCCCCTAGCAATCAGCCCCAGCATTTT	CASSLWSPSNQPQHF
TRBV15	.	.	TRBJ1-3	TGTGCCACCAGCAGAGATGGAGGGGGAAGCTCTGGAAACACCATATATTTT	CATSRDGGGSSGNTIYF
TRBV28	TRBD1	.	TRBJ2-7	TGTGCCAGCAGGCGCCTTTTTGGGACAGGGGCCTTCTACGAGCAGTACTTC	CASRRLFGTGAFYEQYF
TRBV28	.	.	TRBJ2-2	TGTGCCAGCAGTTCTGTGAGCACCGGGGAGCTGTTTTTT	CASSSVSTGELFF
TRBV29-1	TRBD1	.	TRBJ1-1	TGCAGCGTTCGGACAGGGTTGAACACTGAAGCTTTCTTT	CSVRTGLNTEAFF
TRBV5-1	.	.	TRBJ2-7	TGCGCCAGCACCTTAGGACACTCCTCCTACGAGCAGTACTTC	CASTLGHSSYEQYF
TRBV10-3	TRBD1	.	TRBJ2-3	TGTGCCATCAGTGATCAGAACAGGGGGAGCACAGATACGCAGTATTTT	CAISDQNRGSTDTQYF
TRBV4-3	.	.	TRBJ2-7	TGCGCCAGCAGCCAAGGCCTGACGGGGGAGCAGTACTTC	CASSQGLTGEQYF
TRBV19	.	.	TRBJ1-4	TGTGCCAGTAGTATACGGGCCAGGCGAGGTGAAAAACTGTTTTTT	CASSIRARRGEKLFF
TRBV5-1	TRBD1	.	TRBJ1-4	TGCGCCAGCAGCTCCGGGACAGCTAATGAAAAACTGTTTTTT	CASSSGTANEKLFF
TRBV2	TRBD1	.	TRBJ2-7	TGTGCCAGCAGTGGGTGGGGACAGGGGACGGACGAGCAGTACTTC	CASSGWGQGTDEQYF
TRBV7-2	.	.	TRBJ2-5	TGTGCCAGCAGCTTAGGGCTCCAAGAGGGGGAGACCCAGTACTTC	CASSLGLQEGETQYF
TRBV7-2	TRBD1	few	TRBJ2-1	TGTGCCAGCAGCTCAGGGGGCTTCTACAATGAGCAGTTCTTC	CASSSGGFYNEQFF
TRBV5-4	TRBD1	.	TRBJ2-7	TGTGCCAGCAGTTTTGGAGGGGACAGGGGGGGACACGAGCAGTACTTC	CASSFGGDRGGHEQYF
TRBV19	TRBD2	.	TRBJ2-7	TGTGCCAGTAGTAGGGGGACTAGCGGGATCAACGAGCAGTACTTC	CASSRGTSGINEQYF
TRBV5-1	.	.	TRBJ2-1	TGCGCCAGCAGCTTAGAAGGGACGGTCTACAATGAGCAGTTCTTC	CASSLEGTVYNEQFF
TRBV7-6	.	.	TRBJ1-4	TGTGCCAGCAGCTCCCAGGTGAATGAAAAACTGTTTTTT	CASSSQVNEKLFF
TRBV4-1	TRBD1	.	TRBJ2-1	TGCGCCAGCAGCCTCGAGGGACAGGGGTATTACAATGAGCAGTTCTTC	CASSLEGQGYYNEQFF
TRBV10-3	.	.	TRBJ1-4	TGTGCCATCAGTGAGTCGACGGGGAAGGGTGAAAAACTGTTTTTT	CAISESTGKGEKLFF